The clone carrying this TCR beta chain has only a few counts. The data stem from a study of cytomegalovirus exposure and HLA in healthy donors. Study details: In terms of ancestry, the Caucasian-associated cluster contained roughly 80% of the approximately 380 genotyped donors.

Vbeta (60) and Jbeta (13) primers were used in the PCR. The assay was immunoSEQ multiplex PCR, and TCRdb's table has in-frame clones only and misses some. The sample comprises about 150,000 clones, around 80% of which are singletons, and around 6.3% rests with the top ten. V was pared by 5 bases and J by 4 bases, with 15 bases between. The germline V gene has CDR1 SEHNR and CDR2 FQNEAQ (reference sequence). There are 15 residues in the CDR3. The V gene is TRBV7-9, the J gene TRBJ2-1; D is possibly TRBD2 (7 bases). Input material: PBMCs. The receptor's source is a middle-aged man in good health and CMV-seropositive. The CDR3 DNA sequence: TGTGCCAGCAGCCCCTTGGGGGGGCCGTACAATGAGCAGTTCTTC. Translation gives CASSPLGGPYNEQFF.